One and the same sample provided the 15 T cell receptor beta chains below, sequenced in a study of cytomegalovirus exposure and HLA in healthy donors. PCR amplification relied on 60 Vbeta primers (plus 13 Jbeta primers). Assay: immunoSEQ multiplex PCR; the TCRdb copy retains only in-frame clones and omits some. The profile shows about 190,000 clones, about 83% of them singletons. The specimen sequenced was PBMCs. Receptor source: a woman in her forties or fifties in good health and CMV-seropositive.

The chain recombines TRBV30 with TRBJ1-1; D remains unclear. This CDR3 region has 12 residues. Trimming stripped 1 base from V and 7 bases from J, with 10 bases between. Germline lookup yields CDR1 GTSNPN and CDR2 SVGIG (reference sequence). CDR3 bases: TGTGCCTGGAGTGATGGCCGGGGTGAAGCTTTCTTT. Its translation: CAWSDGRGEAFF.

This chain uses TRBV28 with TRBJ1-5; D possibly corresponds to TRBD1 (5 bases). CDR1 and CDR2 from the germline V gene are MDHEN and SYDVKM. The CDR3 runs 16 residues. Trimming removed 2 bases at V and 9 bases at J, with 20 bases between. The chain's CDR3 is CASSLRDQFGGVPQHF. CDR3 coding DNA: TGTGCCAGCAGTTTACGCGATCAGTTCGGGGGAGTGCCCCAGCATTTT.

V and J are TRBV11-2 and TRBJ2-3; D may be TRBD1 (7 bases). CDR1 is SGHAT, CDR2 FQNNGV, per germline. The germline V and J ends were trimmed by 5 bases and 5 bases, with 17 bases remaining between them. The CDR3 has 15 residues. In DNA form, the CDR3 reads TGTGCCAGCAGCCCCGGTCAGGGGGAGGAAGATACGCAGTATTTT. It specifies CASSPGQGEEDTQYF. The whole variable domain, filled in from reference TRBV11-2 and TRBJ2-3, reads EAGVAQSPRYKIIEKRQSVAFWCNPISGHATLYWYQQILGQGPKLLIQFQNNGVVDDSQLPKDRFSAERLKGVDSTLKIQPAKLEDSAVYLCASSPGQGEEDTQYFGPGTRLTVL.

In nucleotides, the CDR3 is TGTGCCAGCTCACCCACAGGGGATGAGACTGAAGCTTTCTTT. Its protein product is CASSPTGDETEAFF. V gene TRBV18 combines with J gene TRBJ1-1; TRBD1 matches 7 bases. This CDR3 has 14 residues. V shed 3 bases, J shed 5 bases, and the junction held 6 bases outside the gene matches. Germline CDR1 reads KGHSH; CDR2 reads LQKENI. The whole variable domain, remainder taken from reference TRBV18 and TRBJ1-1, is NAGVMQNPRHLVRRRGQEARLRCSPMKGHSHVYWYRQLPEEGLKFMVYLQKENIIDESGMPKERFSAEFPKEGPSILRIQQVVRGDSAAYFCASSPTGDETEAFFGQGTRLTVV.

This clone has only a few counts. The chain employs TRBV5-1 and TRBJ2-3; possible D gene TRBD1, 6 bases. CDR1 and CDR2 (germline): SGHRS, YFSETQ. The CDR3 sequence is 14 residues long. Trimming left V 0 bases short and J 4 bases short, with 9 bases between. The CDR3 coding sequence is TGCGCCAGCAGCTTGGCGGCAGGGGCAGATACGCAGTATTTT. It is translated as CASSLAAGADTQYF.

The CDR3: CASSSGTGPYGYTF. For the CDR3, the DNA is TGTGCCAGCAGCAGTGGGACAGGGCCCTATGGCTACACCTTC. This chain uses TRBV9 with TRBJ1-2; 9 bases are a match to TRBD1. CDR1 is SGDLS, CDR2 YYNGEE, per germline. The J segment lost 4 bases and the V segment lost 4 bases, leaving 5 bases of the junction unmatched. CDR3 length: 14 residues.

The J gene is TRBJ1-3, the V gene TRBV7-7; 7 nucleotides line up with TRBD1. Trimming removed 2 bases from V and 2 bases from J; junction bases left unmatched: 3. The CDR3 spans 15 residues. Germline V gene data show CDR1 as SSHAT and CDR2 as FNYEAQ (reference sequence). The CDR3 protein is CASSLTTGPGNTIYF. The DNA of the CDR3 is TGTGCCAGCAGCTTAACGACAGGGCCTGGAAACACCATATATTTT. The complete variable domain, with remaining parts taken from reference TRBV7-7 and TRBJ1-3, reads GAGVSQSPRYKVTKRGQDVTLRCDPISSHATLYWYQQALGQGPEFLTYFNYEAQPDKSGLPSDRFSAERPEGSISTLTIQRTEQRDSAMYRCASSLTTGPGNTIYFGEGSWLTVV.

This clone was counted between two and nine times. The chain links TRBV6-6 to TRBJ1-1, with 9 bases that match TRBD1. The CDR3 has 15 residues. Per germline, CDR1 MNHNY and CDR2 SVGAGI (reference sequence). The ends lost 2 bases at V and 0 bases at J; junction bases unmatched: 1. The CDR3 region has the DNA TGTGCCAGCAGTTACGGGACAGGGATGAACACTGAAGCTTTCTTT. This codes for CASSYGTGMNTEAFF.

This clone was picked up a small number of times. The chain uses TRBV19 and TRBJ2-1; D is unclear. The V gene's germline CDR1 is LNHDA and CDR2 SQIVND (reference sequence). V was trimmed by 1 base and J by 2 bases, leaving 6 bases between them. This CDR3 has 14 amino acids. As DNA, the CDR3 is TGTGCCAGTAGTATAGCGGGTACCTACAATGAGCAGTTCTTC. It specifies CASSIAGTYNEQFF.

This chain joins TRBV5-6 and TRBJ2-7; 8 bases are a match to TRBD1. Trimming took 5 bases from V and 2 from J; bases not matched to a gene: 6. This CDR3 has 14 residues. Germline V gene data show CDR1 as SGHDT and CDR2 as YYEEEE. The CDR3 spells CASSMDRVTYEQYF. The CDR3 DNA follows: TGTGCCAGCAGTATGGACAGGGTGACCTACGAGCAGTACTTC.

This chain uses TRBV21-1 with TRBJ1-4; the DNA was not used to check the table's D call, TRBD1. TRBV21-1 is reported as a pseudogene. The CDR3 consists of 15 residues. The CDR3, as DNA: TGTGCCAGCAGCAAAGTAGGGGTAATCGGTGAAAAACTGTTTTTT. This gives the protein CASSKVGVIGEKLFF.

This clone was seen more than once but under ten times. V gene TRBV7-2 combines with J gene TRBJ1-5; 7 bases fit TRBD1. Germline V gene sequence: CDR1 SGHTA, CDR2 FQGNSA. The J segment lost 6 bases and the V segment lost 5 bases, leaving 4 bases of the junction unmatched. CDR3 length: 13 residues. The CDR3 DNA is TGTGCCAGCAGCCACGACAGGGCTCAGCCCCAGCATTTT. Translated: CASSHDRAQPQHF. Full variable domain (outside the CDR3, taken from reference TRBV7-2 and TRBJ1-5): GAGVSQSPSNKVTEKGKDVELRCDPISGHTALYWYRQSLGQGLEFLIYFQGNSAPDKSGLPSDRFSAERTGGSVSTLTIQRTQQEDSAVYLCASSHDRAQPQHFGDGTRLSIL.

The J gene is TRBJ1-1, the V gene TRBV18, with D perhaps matching TRBD1 (6 bases). CDR3 length equals 15 residues. Per the germline V gene, CDR1 is KGHSH and CDR2 is LQKENI. V lost 2 bases to trimming and J lost 1 base, with 11 bases between them. CDR3 sequence: CASSPGRGGNTEAFF. CDR3 DNA: TGTGCCAGCTCACCAGGAAGGGGGGGGAACACTGAAGCTTTCTTT. The entire variable domain, with the rest obtained from reference TRBV18 and TRBJ1-1, is as follows: NAGVMQNPRHLVRRRGQEARLRCSPMKGHSHVYWYRQLPEEGLKFMVYLQKENIIDESGMPKERFSAEFPKEGPSILRIQQVVRGDSAAYFCASSPGRGGNTEAFFGQGTRLTVV.

This clone appeared a single time. The V call is TRBV6-4, the J call TRBJ1-5; 7 positions agree with TRBD1. The junction had 6 bases not matched to a gene; V was cut back by 0 bases and J by 1 base. Germline V gives CDR1 MRHNA, CDR2 SNTAGT. The CDR3 sequence is 17 residues long. For the CDR3, the DNA is TGTGCCAGCAGTGACTCGACAGGGACGCGGAGCAATCAGCCCCAGCATTTT. Protein sequence: CASSDSTGTRSNQPQHF.

The rearrangement joins TRBV7-2 to TRBJ1-2, with D unclear. V was trimmed by 5 bases and J by 4 bases, leaving 17 bases between them. The CDR3 covers 15 residues. Germline V gene sequence: CDR1 SGHTA, CDR2 FQGNSA. CDR3 in amino acids: CASSLWTETSYGYTF. The CDR3 bases are TGTGCCAGCAGCCTCTGGACGGAGACTAGCTATGGCTACACCTTC. Drawing the rest from reference TRBV7-2 and TRBJ1-2, the complete variable domain is GAGVSQSPSNKVTEKGKDVELRCDPISGHTALYWYRQSLGQGLEFLIYFQGNSAPDKSGLPSDRFSAERTGGSVSTLTIQRTQQEDSAVYLCASSLWTETSYGYTFGSGTRLTVV.